What follows are 21 T cell receptor beta chains derived from one specimen sequenced in a study of T cell responses to AZD1222 COVID-19 vaccine (dated by TCRdb to the early 2020s). Library method: the immunoSEQ multiplex PCR assay. In its TCRdb copy, this immuneACCESS table keeps in-frame sequences only and misses some clones. Where compared with another copy, unresolved V genes explain less than half of these, and the others have no known cause. Recorded for this sample are 130,000 to 150,000 clones; roughly 89% of them occurred a single time. Of the sample, roughly 5.6% is held by the ten largest clones. The label giving this sample's time point can be read as: baseline before first vaccination. The input for sequencing was peripheral blood, taken on day 0 of AZD1222 vaccination. The receptors were gathered from an adult in good health.

J is TRBJ2-1 and V is TRBV13; no clear D. With 0 bases removed from V and 4 bases from J, the gap between germline ends came to 4 bases. This CDR3 has 13 residues. Germline CDR1 is PRHDT and CDR2 is FYEKMQ (reference sequence). Written as DNA, the CDR3 is TGTGCCAGCAGCTTAGGACAGTACAATGAGCAGTTCTTC. Protein: CASSLGQYNEQFF.

The chain carries TRBV4-3 and TRBJ1-1; D remains ambiguous. The V gene's germline CDR1 is LGHNA and CDR2 YSLEER. V shed 0 bases and J shed 1 base, with 12 bases lying between them. This CDR3 contains 16 residues. The CDR3: CASSQDFRQRNTEAFF. CDR3 in DNA: TGCGCCAGCAGCCAAGATTTCCGCCAGAGGAACACTGAAGCTTTCTTT.

The V gene is TRBV12-3 or TRBV12-4, the J gene TRBJ2-7, with 9 positions matching TRBD1. This CDR3 comprises 13 residues. V lost 6 bases to trimming and J lost 3 bases; unmatched junction nucleotides: 3. This chain's CDR3 is CASRGQGRYEQYF. CDR3 nucleotide sequence: TGTGCCAGCAGGGGACAGGGACGCTACGAGCAGTACTTC.

The CDR3 is CASSSLPGQHYEQYF. The CDR3 bases are TGTGCCAGCAGCTCCCTCCCGGGACAGCACTACGAGCAGTACTTC. This sequence joins TRBV7-8 and TRBJ2-7, with 7 bases fitting TRBD1. With 4 bases clipped from V and 3 bases from J, the junction kept 9 bases outside the gene matches. The germline V gene has CDR1 SGHVS and CDR2 FQNEAQ. The CDR3 sequence is 15 residues long.

The chain recombines TRBV6-2 or TRBV6-3 with TRBJ2-7, with 10 bases identical to TRBD1. Germline CDR1 and CDR2: MNHEY and SVGEGT. The CDR3 totals 16 residues. V trimming: 2 bases; J trimming: 5 bases; junction bases outside the gene matches: 9. The CDR3 is CASSYHTGTGVNEQYF. The CDR3 region has the DNA TGTGCCAGCAGTTACCACACCGGGACAGGGGTAAACGAGCAGTACTTC.

This chain connects TRBV7-3 to TRBJ2-1; 9 nucleotides match TRBD2. V gave up 5 bases and J gave up 10 bases; unmatched junction bases: 6. The CDR3 has 13 residues. Looked up from germline, CDR1 is SGHTA and CDR2 is FQGTGA. DNA for the CDR3: TGTGCCAGCAGCGGGCTAGCGGGGTACGAGCAGTTCTTC. It codes for CASSGLAGYEQFF.

This clone has a single count. The chain has TRBV7-9 and TRBJ1-5; no clear D. Germline CDR1 and CDR2: SEHNR and FQNEAQ (reference sequence). The CDR3 is made up of 17 amino acids. V gave up 5 bases and J gave up 1 base, with 18 bases separating them. DNA for the CDR3: TGTGCCAGCAGCCGAGGTGGAGGATCGGGGAGCAATCAGCCCCAGCATTTT. This encodes CASSRGGGSGSNQPQHF.

Details on this clone: At one end the junction does not follow the germline gene, possibly because of a read error. The chain joins TRBV7-7 to TRBJ2-5; 13 bases agree with TRBD2. The germline CDR1 and CDR2 sequences are SSHAT and FNYEAQ (reference sequence). The length of the CDR3 is 17 residues. CDR3 coding DNA: TGTGCTAGCAGCTTAGGGGGACTAGCGGGGCACCAAGAGACCCAGTACTTC. Translation: CASSLGGLAGHQETQYF.

On this clone: This specimen includes other DNA sequences encoding the same CDR3. The V and J genes are TRBV7-2 and TRBJ2-7, with TRBD1 matching over 8 bases. The CDR3 is 14 amino acids. Germline loops: CDR1 SGHTA, CDR2 FQGNSA. V shed 5 bases, J shed 3 bases, and the junction held 6 bases outside the gene matches. In DNA, the CDR3 is TGTGCCAGCAGCCCGACAGGGGCGAGCTACGAGCAGTACTTC. This codes for CASSPTGASYEQYF.

This clone has only one observation. This sequence joins TRBV7-3 and TRBJ1-1; D remains unclear. The CDR3 consists of 18 residues. Germline CDR1 reads SGHTA; CDR2 reads FQGTGA. V was clipped by 1 base and J by 2 bases, with 20 bases between them. The CDR3 DNA is TGTGCCAGCAGCTTAAAGTCAGGCGTAGGGTTGTTTAACACTGAAGCTTTCTTT. This sequence encodes CASSLKSGVGLFNTEAFF.

The rearrangement uses TRBV7-3 and TRBJ2-1; weak D call: TRBD1 (5 bases). This CDR3 is 16 amino acids long. Germline CDR1 reads SGHTA; CDR2 reads FQGTGA. Trimming removed 0 bases at V and 0 bases at J, with 9 bases between. The CDR3 sequence: CASSLTGPRSYNEQFF. CDR3 sequence (DNA): TGTGCCAGCAGCTTAACGGGGCCCCGCTCCTACAATGAGCAGTTCTTC. The entire variable domain, with the rest obtained from reference TRBV7-3 and TRBJ2-1, is as follows: GAGVSQTPSNKVTEKGKYVELRCDPISGHTALYWYRQSLGQGPEFLIYFQGTGAADDSGLPNDRFFAVRPEGSVSTLKIQRTERGDSAVYLCASSLTGPRSYNEQFFGPGTRLTVL.

The chain joins TRBV10-3 to TRBJ1-5, with a weak D call TRBD1 (5 bases). V gave up 6 bases and J gave up 2 bases, with 8 bases separating them. The CDR3 extends over 13 amino acids. Looked up from germline, CDR1 is ENHRY and CDR2 is SYGVKD. The CDR3 loop is CAISREGNQPQHF. As DNA, the CDR3 is TGTGCCATCAGCAGGGAGGGCAATCAGCCCCAGCATTTT.

The chain links TRBV7-3 to TRBJ2-1; D gene uncertain. CDR3 length: 15 residues. Germline values: CDR1 SGHTA, CDR2 FQGTGA. Trimming stripped 5 bases from V and 1 base from J, with 12 bases between. The CDR3 here is CASSPRLGSYNEQFF. DNA for the CDR3: TGTGCCAGCAGCCCCCGGTTGGGGTCCTACAATGAGCAGTTCTTC.

The J gene is TRBJ2-3, the V gene TRBV11-2, with D hard to call. Deletions cut 4 bases from V and 2 bases from J, with 16 bases between. The CDR3 is 16 amino acids. The V gene's germline CDR1 is SGHAT and CDR2 FQNNGV. The CDR3 spells CASSSWGRHNTDTQYF. For the CDR3, the DNA is TGTGCCAGCAGCTCCTGGGGTCGACACAACACAGATACGCAGTATTTT.

V usage is TRBV5-1 and J usage is TRBJ1-2, with D hard to call. This CDR3 region has 10 residues. Germline CDR1 SGHRS, CDR2 YFSETQ. Between the trimmed V and J ends, which lost 8 bases and 5 bases, there was a span of 7 bases. CDR3 DNA: TGCGCCAGGGGAACGTATGGCTACACCTTC. Encoded protein: CARGTYGYTF.

The chain uses TRBV28 and TRBJ2-5, with unresolved D. The CDR3 contains 12 residues. Germline V gene sequence: CDR1 MDHEN, CDR2 SYDVKM. V was trimmed by 3 bases and J by 3 bases, leaving 5 bases between them. This CDR3 reads CASSFLKETQYF. CDR3 in DNA: TGTGCCAGCAGTTTCCTAAAAGAGACCCAGTACTTC.

The chain carries TRBV23-1 and TRBJ2-7; the D gene is possibly TRBD1 (5 bases). TRBV23-1 is an ORF, with its function uncertain. CDR3 size: 12 residues. Trimming pared 6 bases from V and 5 bases from J, leaving 11 bases between. CDR3 amino acids: CASRKGLHEQYF. DNA for the CDR3: TGCGCCAGCAGAAAGGGGCTCCACGAGCAGTACTTC.

V is TRBV6-2 or TRBV6-3 and J is TRBJ1-1; a possible D gene is TRBD1 (6 bases). Germline CDR1 and CDR2: MNHEY and SVGEGT. Deletions cut 6 bases from V and 6 bases from J, with 17 bases between. CDR3 length: 14 amino acids. CDR3: CASSPGVAWPEAFF. Here the CDR3 DNA reads TGTGCCAGCAGCCCAGGGGTGGCTTGGCCTGAAGCTTTCTTT.

A single count supports this clone. The chain has TRBV7-9 and TRBJ1-1; a weak D match, TRBD1 (5 bases). The CDR3 is 18 residues long. CDR1 is SEHNR and CDR2 is FQNEAQ in the germline V gene (reference sequence). Trimming cost V 3 bases and J 0 bases, with 20 bases left between them. CDR3 loop: CASSFGGGSGSMNTEAFF. The CDR3 nucleotides read TGTGCCAGCAGCTTTGGGGGAGGGTCAGGGAGCATGAACACTGAAGCTTTCTTT.

There are a few counts of this clone. V and J are TRBV14 and TRBJ1-2, with 8 bases that match TRBD1. J gave up 7 bases and V 5 bases, and 9 bases lay outside the gene matches. The germline CDR1 and CDR2 sequences are SGHDN and FVKESK. The CDR3 contains 14 residues. CDR3 loop: CASSGGQGRVGYTF. In DNA form, the CDR3 reads TGTGCCAGCAGCGGAGGACAGGGAAGAGTTGGCTACACCTTC. The full variable domain, its missing parts supplied by reference TRBV14 and TRBJ1-2, is EAGVTQFPSHSVIEKGQTVTLRCDPISGHDNLYWYRRVMGKEIKFLLHFVKESKQDESGMPNNRFLAERTGGTYSTLKVQPAELEDSGVYFCASSGGQGRVGYTFGSGTRLTVV.

The chain carries TRBV4-1 and TRBJ1-3, with D perhaps matching TRBD1 (5 bases). The CDR3 runs 16 residues. Trimming shortened V by 0 bases and J by 2 bases, and 11 bases separated the two germline ends. Germline V gene data show CDR1 as MGHRA and CDR2 as YSYEKL. The CDR3 loop is CASSQDLTVTGNTIYF. The CDR3 nucleotides are TGCGCCAGCAGCCAAGATCTGACAGTGACTGGAAACACCATATATTTT.